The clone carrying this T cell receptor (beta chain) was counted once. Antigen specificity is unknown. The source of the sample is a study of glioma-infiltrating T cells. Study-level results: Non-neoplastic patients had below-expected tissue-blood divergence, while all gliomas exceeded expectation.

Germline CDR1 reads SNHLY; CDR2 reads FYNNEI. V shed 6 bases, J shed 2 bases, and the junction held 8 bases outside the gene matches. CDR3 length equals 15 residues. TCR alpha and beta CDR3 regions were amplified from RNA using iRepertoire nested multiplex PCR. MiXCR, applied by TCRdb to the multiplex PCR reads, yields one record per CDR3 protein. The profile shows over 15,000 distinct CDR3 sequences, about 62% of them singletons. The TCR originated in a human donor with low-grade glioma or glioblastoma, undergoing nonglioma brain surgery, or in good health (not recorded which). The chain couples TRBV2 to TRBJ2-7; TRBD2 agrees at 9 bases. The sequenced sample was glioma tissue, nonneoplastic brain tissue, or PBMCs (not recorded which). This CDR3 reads CASSEIAGAPYEQYF. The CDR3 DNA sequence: TGTGCCAGCAGCGAGATAGCGGGAGCTCCCTACGAGCAGTACTTC.